The rows below give T cell receptor beta chains drawn from one sample of a study of T cell clones after liver transplantation. This table comes from immunoSEQ multiplex PCR, and its TCRdb copy is limited to in-frame clones, with some not included. The top ten clones hold approximately 2.9% of a sample with around 97,000 clones, roughly four fifths of them seen once. The sample consisted of CD4+ T cells from blood, taken roughly 50 months after liver transplant. The receptors derive from a human patient who received a liver transplant. Among the T cells, some may be from the graft donor. CDR3s include the opening cysteine and the closing phenylalanine or tryptophan. Each record gives: J gene, V gene, D gene, clone size, CDR3 DNA, CDR3 protein. A D gene is named only where the DNA matches it firmly. A clone size is listed for some rows: how often the clone was seen (once, few, many), or a class if it is expanded.

J gene: TRBJ2-4; V gene: TRBV28; D gene: -; clone size: -; CDR3 DNA: TGTGCCAGCCTGGGGACCGGAACCGAAAACATTCAGTACTTC; CDR3 protein: CASLGTGTENIQYF
J gene: TRBJ2-2; V gene: TRBV2; D gene: -; clone size: few; CDR3 DNA: TGTGCCAGCAGTCCGGACAGCCGGTCCGGGGAGCTGTTTTTT; CDR3 protein: CASSPDSRSGELFF
J gene: TRBJ2-5; V gene: TRBV18; D gene: -; clone size: -; CDR3 DNA: TGTGCCAGCTCCCCCGGGACTGTCGAGACCCAGTACTTC; CDR3 protein: CASSPGTVETQYF
J gene: TRBJ2-2; V gene: TRBV18; D gene: -; clone size: -; CDR3 DNA: TGTGCCAGCTCCTCAGAAGCCAGACGCGGCGGGGAGCTGTTTTTT; CDR3 protein: CASSSEARRGGELFF
J gene: TRBJ1-1; V gene: TRBV19; D gene: -; clone size: -; CDR3 DNA: TGTGCCAGTAGTATGGGGAGCTACACTGAAGCTTTCTTT; CDR3 protein: CASSMGSYTEAFF
J gene: TRBJ1-5; V gene: TRBV28; D gene: -; clone size: few; CDR3 DNA: TGTGCCAGCAGCGGGGGGGTAAGTCAGCCCCAGCATTTT; CDR3 protein: CASSGGVSQPQHF
J gene: TRBJ1-3; V gene: TRBV10-3; D gene: TRBD1; clone size: -; CDR3 DNA: TGTGCCACAGGACAGGGAAGGGCTCTCTCTGGAAACACCATATATTTT; CDR3 protein: CATGQGRALSGNTIYF
J gene: TRBJ1-2; V gene: TRBV27; D gene: -; clone size: -; CDR3 DNA: TGTGCCAGCAGTTTCTCCAGGAGGGGCAACTATGGCTACACCTTC; CDR3 protein: CASSFSRRGNYGYTF
J gene: TRBJ2-1; V gene: TRBV30; D gene: -; clone size: -; CDR3 DNA: TGTGCCTGGACCCGGGACAACAATGAGCAGTTCTTC; CDR3 protein: CAWTRDNNEQFF
J gene: TRBJ2-3; V gene: TRBV6-1; D gene: TRBD2; clone size: -; CDR3 DNA: TGTGCCAGCAGTGTAACTAGCGGGGGCACAGATACGCAGTATTTT; CDR3 protein: CASSVTSGGTDTQYF
J gene: TRBJ1-1; V gene: TRBV15; D gene: -; clone size: -; CDR3 DNA: TGTGCCACCAGCAGATCCAGGGTTTCGCACACTGAAGCTTTCTTT; CDR3 protein: CATSRSRVSHTEAFF